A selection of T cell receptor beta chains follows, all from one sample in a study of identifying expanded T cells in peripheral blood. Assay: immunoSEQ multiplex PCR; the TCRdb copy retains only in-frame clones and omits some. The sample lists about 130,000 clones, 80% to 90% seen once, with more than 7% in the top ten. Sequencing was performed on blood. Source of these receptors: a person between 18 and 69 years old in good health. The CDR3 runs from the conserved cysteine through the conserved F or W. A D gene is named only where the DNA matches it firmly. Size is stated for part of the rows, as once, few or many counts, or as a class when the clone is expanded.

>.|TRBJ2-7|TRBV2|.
TGTGCCAGCAGTGAGTCGCCGTGGGGGGACGAGCAGTACTTC
CASSESPWGDEQYF
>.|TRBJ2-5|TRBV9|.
TGTGCCAGCAGCGTAGGCAGGGAGGAGACCCAGTACTTC
CASSVGREETQYF
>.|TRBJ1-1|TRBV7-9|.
TGTGCCAGCAGGGCTTGGGACACTGAAGCTTTCTTT
CASRAWDTEAFF
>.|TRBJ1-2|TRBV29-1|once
TGCAGCGTTGAAGTGGGGGAGAACTATGGCTACACCTTC
CSVEVGENYGYTF
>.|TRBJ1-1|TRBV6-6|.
TGTGCCAGCAGTTACTCCGGAGGCAGTGTCACTGAAGCTTTCTTT
CASSYSGGSVTEAFF
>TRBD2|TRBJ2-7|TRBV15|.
TGTGCCACCAGCAGAGACCCTTATAGCGGGCAAAGCTCCTACGAGCAGTACTTC
CATSRDPYSGQSSYEQYF
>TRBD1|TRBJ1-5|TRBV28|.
TGTGCCAGCAAAGGACAGGACTATAGCAATCAGCCCCAGCATTTT
CASKGQDYSNQPQHF
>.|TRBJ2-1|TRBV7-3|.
TGTGCCAGCAGCTTTCGAGACCCTGGGAATGAGCAGTTCTTC
CASSFRDPGNEQFF
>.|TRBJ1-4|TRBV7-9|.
TGTGCCAGCCTGGGGATTCTAGGCGAAAAACTGTTTTTT
CASLGILGEKLFF
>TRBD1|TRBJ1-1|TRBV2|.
TGTGCCAGCAGGGATCCGGGACAGGGAGCCACTGAAGCTTTCTTT
CASRDPGQGATEAFF
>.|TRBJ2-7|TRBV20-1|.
TGCAGTGCGACCGGACAGTACGAGCAGTACTTC
CSATGQYEQYF
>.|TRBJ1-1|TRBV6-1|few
TGTGCCAGCAGTGTGAACACTGAAGCTTTCTTT
CASSVNTEAFF
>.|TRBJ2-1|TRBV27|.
TGTGCCAGCAGTGCTCAGGGTAGTTATACCTCCTACAATGAGCAGTTCTTC
CASSAQGSYTSYNEQFF
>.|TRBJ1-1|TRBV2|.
TGTGCCAGCAGTGAGCGGAGTATGAACACTGAAGCTTTCTTT
CASSERSMNTEAFF
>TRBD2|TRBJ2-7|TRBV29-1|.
TGCAGCGTTGAAGATCCGAGGACTAGCGGGAGGGCCGAGCAGTACTTC
CSVEDPRTSGRAEQYF
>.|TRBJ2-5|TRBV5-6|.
TGTGCCAGCAGTTTCTCTAACCAAGAGACCCAGTACTTC
CASSFSNQETQYF
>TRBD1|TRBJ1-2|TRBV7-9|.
TGTGCCAGCAGCTGGGACAGGGCCGACTACACCTTC
CASSWDRADYTF
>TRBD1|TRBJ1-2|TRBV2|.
TGTGCCAGCAGTGAAGCGGGGACAGGTTATGGCTACACCTTC
CASSEAGTGYGYTF
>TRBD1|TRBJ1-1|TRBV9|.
TGTGCCAGCAGCGCTTCGGGACAGGTTTCGTTAGAGCAAGCTTTCTTT
CASSASGQVSLEQAFF
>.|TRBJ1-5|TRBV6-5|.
TGTGCCAGCAGTGGGGGAGAGCAGCCCCAGCATTTT
CASSGGEQPQHF